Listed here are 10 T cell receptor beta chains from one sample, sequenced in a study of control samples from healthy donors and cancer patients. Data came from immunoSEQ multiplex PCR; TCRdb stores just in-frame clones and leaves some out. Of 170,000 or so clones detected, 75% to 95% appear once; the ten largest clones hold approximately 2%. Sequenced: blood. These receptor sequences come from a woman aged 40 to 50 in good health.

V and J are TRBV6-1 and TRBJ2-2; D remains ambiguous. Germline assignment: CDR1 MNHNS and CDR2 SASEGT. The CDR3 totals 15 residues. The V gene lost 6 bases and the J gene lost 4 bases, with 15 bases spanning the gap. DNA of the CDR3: TGTGCCAGCAGAGCCTTATCAGGAACCACCGGGGAGCTGTTTTTT. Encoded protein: CASRALSGTTGELFF.

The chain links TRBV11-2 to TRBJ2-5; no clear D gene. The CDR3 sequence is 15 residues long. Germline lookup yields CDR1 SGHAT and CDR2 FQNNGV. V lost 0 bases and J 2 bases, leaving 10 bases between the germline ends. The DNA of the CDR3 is TGTGCCAGCAGCTTAGAGGGTCCGTGGCAAGAGACCCAGTACTTC. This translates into CASSLEGPWQETQYF.

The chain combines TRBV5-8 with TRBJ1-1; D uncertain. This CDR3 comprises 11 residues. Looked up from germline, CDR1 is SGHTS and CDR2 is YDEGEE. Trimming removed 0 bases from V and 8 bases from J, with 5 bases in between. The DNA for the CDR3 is TGTGCCAGCAGCTTGGTCGGGGAAGCTTTCTTT. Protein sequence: CASSLVGEAFF.

CDR3 protein: CASSESRVLYGNTIYF. CDR3 DNA: TGCGCCAGCAGTGAGTCACGGGTACTCTATGGAAACACCATATATTTT. J is TRBJ1-3 and V is TRBV10-2, with no clear D. The CDR3 runs 16 residues. In germline, CDR1 is WSHSY, CDR2 SAAADI. With 0 bases removed from V and 3 bases from J, the gap between germline ends came to 12 bases.

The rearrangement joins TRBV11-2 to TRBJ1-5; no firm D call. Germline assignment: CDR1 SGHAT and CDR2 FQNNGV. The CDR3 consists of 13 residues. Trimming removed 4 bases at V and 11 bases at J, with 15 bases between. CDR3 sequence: CASSSGIGRAQHF. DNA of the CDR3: TGTGCCAGCAGCTCGGGCATTGGGAGGGCCCAGCATTTT. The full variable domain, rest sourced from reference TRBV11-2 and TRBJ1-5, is EAGVAQSPRYKIIEKRQSVAFWCNPISGHATLYWYQQILGQGPKLLIQFQNNGVVDDSQLPKDRFSAERLKGVDSTLKIQPAKLEDSAVYLCASSSGIGRAQHFGDGTRLSIL.

The DNA for the CDR3 is TGCGCCAGCAGCTTGGCCACGGGGGGGCCGACAGATACGCAGTATTTT. Amino acid sequence: CASSLATGGPTDTQYF. The chain carries TRBV5-1 and TRBJ2-3, with 8 bases that match TRBD2. Germline lookup yields CDR1 SGHRS and CDR2 YFSETQ. V gave up 0 bases and J gave up 3 bases; unmatched junction bases: 6. The CDR3 consists of 16 residues.

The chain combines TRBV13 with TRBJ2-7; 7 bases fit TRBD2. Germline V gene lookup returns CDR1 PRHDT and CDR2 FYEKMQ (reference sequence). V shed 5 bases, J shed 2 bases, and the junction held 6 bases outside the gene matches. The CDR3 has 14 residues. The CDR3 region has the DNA TGTGCCAGCAGCCCAGAGGCGGGAGCCTACGAGCAGTACTTC. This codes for CASSPEAGAYEQYF.

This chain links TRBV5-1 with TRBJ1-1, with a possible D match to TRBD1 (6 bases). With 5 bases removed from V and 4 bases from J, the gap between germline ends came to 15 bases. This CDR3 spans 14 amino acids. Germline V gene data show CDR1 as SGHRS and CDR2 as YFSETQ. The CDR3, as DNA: TGCGCCAGCAGTTCAGGGGAAGGCGGCACTGAAGCTTTCTTT. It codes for CASSSGEGGTEAFF.

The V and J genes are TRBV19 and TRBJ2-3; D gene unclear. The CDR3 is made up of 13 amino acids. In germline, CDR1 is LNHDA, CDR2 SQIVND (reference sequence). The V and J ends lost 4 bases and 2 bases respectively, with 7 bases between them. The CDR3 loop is CASSTPYTDTQYF. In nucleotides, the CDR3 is TGTGCCAGTAGTACCCCGTACACAGATACGCAGTATTTT.

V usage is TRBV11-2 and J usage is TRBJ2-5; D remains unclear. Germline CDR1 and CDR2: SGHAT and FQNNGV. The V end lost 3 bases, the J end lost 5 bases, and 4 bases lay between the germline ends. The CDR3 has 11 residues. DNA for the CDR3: TGTGCCAGCAGCTTTTACGAGACCCAGTACTTC. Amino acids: CASSFYETQYF. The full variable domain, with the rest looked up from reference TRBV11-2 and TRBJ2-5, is EAGVAQSPRYKIIEKRQSVAFWCNPISGHATLYWYQQILGQGPKLLIQFQNNGVVDDSQLPKDRFSAERLKGVDSTLKIQPAKLEDSAVYLCASSFYETQYFGPGTRLLVL.